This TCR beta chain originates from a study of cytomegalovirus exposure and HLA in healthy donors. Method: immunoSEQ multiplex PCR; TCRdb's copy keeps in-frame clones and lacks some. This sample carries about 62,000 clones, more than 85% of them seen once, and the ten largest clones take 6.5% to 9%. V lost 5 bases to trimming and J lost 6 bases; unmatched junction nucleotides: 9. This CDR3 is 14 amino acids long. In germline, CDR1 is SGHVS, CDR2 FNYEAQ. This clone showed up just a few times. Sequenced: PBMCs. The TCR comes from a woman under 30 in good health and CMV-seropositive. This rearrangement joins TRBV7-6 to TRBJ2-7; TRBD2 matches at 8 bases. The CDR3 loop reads CASSQLTSGGEQYF. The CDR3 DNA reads TGTGCCAGCAGCCAACTAACTAGCGGAGGCGAGCAGTACTTC.